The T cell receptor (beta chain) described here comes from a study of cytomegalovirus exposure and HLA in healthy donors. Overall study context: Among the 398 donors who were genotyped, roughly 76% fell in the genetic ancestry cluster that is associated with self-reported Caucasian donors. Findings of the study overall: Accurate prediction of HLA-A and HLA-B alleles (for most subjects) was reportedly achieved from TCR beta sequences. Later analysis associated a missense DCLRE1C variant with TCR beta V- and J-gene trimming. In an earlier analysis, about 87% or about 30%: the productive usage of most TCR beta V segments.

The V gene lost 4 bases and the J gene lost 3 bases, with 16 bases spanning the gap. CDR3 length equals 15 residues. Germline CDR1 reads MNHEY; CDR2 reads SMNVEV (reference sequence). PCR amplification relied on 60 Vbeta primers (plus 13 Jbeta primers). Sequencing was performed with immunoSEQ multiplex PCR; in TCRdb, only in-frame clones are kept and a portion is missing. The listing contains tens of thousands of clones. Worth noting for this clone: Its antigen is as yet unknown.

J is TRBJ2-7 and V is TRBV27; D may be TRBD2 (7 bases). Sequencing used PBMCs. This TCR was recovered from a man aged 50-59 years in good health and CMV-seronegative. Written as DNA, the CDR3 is TGTGCCAGCAGTTGGGCGGGGGCCCAAATCTACGAGCAGTACTTC. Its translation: CASSWAGAQIYEQYF.